At least ten counts were recorded for the clone carrying this T cell receptor (beta chain). Using RNA template, CDR3s of TCR alpha and beta were amplified with iRepertoire arm-PCR. TCRdb used MiXCR to reprocess the multiplex PCR reads, holding one entry per CDR3 protein. Here the sample spans over 100,000 distinct CDR3 sequences, 25% to 30% being singletons. Germline CDR1 SNHLY, CDR2 FYNNEI. Trimming took 8 bases from V and 4 from J; bases not matched to a gene: 10. The CDR3 is made up of 15 amino acids. This sample is part of a study of glioma-infiltrating T cells. Sequences were obtained from glioma tissue, nonneoplastic brain tissue, or PBMCs (not recorded which). The source of this sequence is a human donor with low-grade glioma or glioblastoma, undergoing nonglioma brain surgery, or in good health (not recorded which). The chain has TRBV2 and TRBJ2-1; 8 bases map to TRBD2. The CDR3 region is CASAAGRGAYNEQFF. The CDR3 DNA sequence: TGTGCCAGCGCCGCCGGGCGGGGGGCTTACAATGAGCAGTTCTTC.